These T cell receptor beta chains were read from a single sample in a study of blood T cell repertoires in COVID-19. Repertoires were generated with immunoSEQ multiplex PCR, while TCRdb's copy carries only in-frame clones and drops some. The sample shows under 300,000 clones, roughly 82% of them seen only once. Source material: peripheral blood. The receptors were gathered from a woman of 80 years or more with active or convalescent COVID-19. CDR3s include the opening cysteine and the closing phenylalanine or tryptophan. D genes are given only for firm matches. Not all rows give a size; the values are once, few, many and, for expanded clones, a class.

d_call	j_call	cdr3_length	v_call	clone_size	cdr3_aa	cdr3_nt
-	TRBJ2-5	16	TRBV2	-	CASRPRTGYGGETQYF	TGTGCCAGCAGACCAAGGACAGGGTACGGGGGGGAGACCCAGTACTTC
-	TRBJ2-5	16	TRBV5-8	-	CASSPMQRTVQETQYF	TGTGCCAGCAGCCCAATGCAAAGGACAGTCCAAGAGACCCAGTACTTC
TRBD2	TRBJ2-1	15	TRBV11-2	-	CASSLGRLAVYEQFF	TGTGCCAGCAGCTTAGGAAGGCTAGCGGTGTATGAGCAGTTCTTC
-	TRBJ1-6	13	TRBV12-3/TRBV12-4	once	CASSSRGNSPLHF	TGTGCCAGCAGCTCCAGGGGTAATTCACCCCTCCACTTT
-	TRBJ1-1	15	TRBV6-5	-	CASRRAPFADTEAFF	TGTGCCAGCAGAAGAGCCCCGTTCGCGGACACTGAAGCTTTCTTT
-	TRBJ2-7	14	TRBV5-4	once	CASRSRGPGDEQYF	TGTGCCAGCAGATCGAGGGGACCGGGAGACGAGCAGTACTTC
TRBD1	TRBJ1-2	16	TRBV5-4	few	CASSRGQGDFSYGYTF	TGTGCCAGCAGCAGGGGACAGGGGGATTTTAGCTATGGCTACACCTTC
TRBD1	TRBJ1-2	14	TRBV5-1	-	CASSSDRGNYGYTF	TGCGCCAGCAGCTCCGACAGGGGTAACTATGGCTACACCTTC
-	TRBJ1-3	11	TRBV30	once	CAWSVQGGIYF	TGTGCCTGGAGTGTTCAGGGAGGGATATATTTT
TRBD1	TRBJ1-6	15	TRBV28	-	CASLIGTVYNSPLHF	TGTGCCAGCCTGATTGGGACAGTTTATAATTCACCCCTCCACTTT
TRBD1	TRBJ2-1	16	TRBV5-6	-	CASRPTGGIVYNEQFF	TGTGCCAGCAGGCCGACAGGGGGGATAGTCTACAATGAGCAGTTCTTC
-	TRBJ1-6	20	TRBV4-1	-	CASSFHSWGPRSSYNSPLHF	TGCGCCAGCAGCTTTCACTCGTGGGGCCCTCGGAGCTCCTATAATTCACCCCTCCACTTT
TRBD1	TRBJ1-1	14	TRBV6-5	-	CASREDRLGPEAFF	TGTGCCAGCAGGGAGGACAGGCTCGGGCCCGAAGCTTTCTTT
TRBD2	TRBJ2-7	16	TRBV6-2/TRBV6-3	-	CASSYSRQRGTYEQYF	TGTGCCAGCAGTTACAGTAGGCAGCGGGGAACCTACGAGCAGTACTTC
-	TRBJ2-1	14	TRBV6-5	-	CASRGIAYGGEQFF	TGTGCCAGCAGAGGTATAGCCTACGGGGGTGAGCAGTTCTTC
TRBD1	TRBJ1-6	16	TRBV3-1/TRBV3-2	-	CASSQSAGGGWSPLHF	TGTGCCAGCAGCCAATCGGCAGGGGGCGGTTGGTCACCCCTCCACTTT
TRBD1	TRBJ1-5	14	TRBV5-1	-	CASSWGQGNQPQHF	TGCGCCAGCAGCTGGGGACAGGGGAATCAGCCCCAGCATTTT
TRBD2	TRBJ2-5	15	TRBV10-3	-	CAISASGATQETQYF	TGTGCCATCAGCGCTAGCGGGGCTACTCAAGAGACCCAGTACTTC
TRBD2	TRBJ2-1	16	TRBV3-1/TRBV3-2	-	CASSQQGLAPYNEQFF	TGTGCCAGCAGCCAGCAAGGACTAGCGCCTTACAATGAGCAGTTCTTC
TRBD1	TRBJ2-7	14	TRBV5-1	-	CASSVWTGEEEQYF	TGCGCCAGCAGCGTGTGGACAGGGGAGGAAGAGCAGTACTTC
TRBD1	TRBJ1-2	16	TRBV4-2	-	CASSQEAGRGRFGYTF	TGTGCCAGCAGCCAAGAGGCGGGCAGGGGGCGATTTGGCTACACCTTC
TRBD2	TRBJ2-5	17	TRBV27	-	CASSPWASGRGQETQYF	TGTGCCAGCAGTCCTTGGGCAAGCGGGAGAGGCCAAGAGACCCAGTACTTC
-	TRBJ1-4	14	TRBV5-1	-	CASSLLQGNEKLFF	TGCGCCAGCAGCTTGTTACAGGGTAATGAAAAACTGTTTTTT
-	TRBJ2-7	14	TRBV11-2	-	CASSSRRVSYEQYF	TGTGCCAGCAGCTCACGGAGGGTCTCCTACGAGCAGTACTTC
-	TRBJ1-6	15	TRBV5-5	-	CASSLETGQDSPLHF	TGTGCCAGCAGCTTGGAAACAGGGCAGGATTCACCCCTCCACTTT
TRBD1	TRBJ2-7	14	TRBV5-1	-	CASSRDRGPYEQYF	TGCGCCAGCAGCCGGGACAGGGGACCCTACGAGCAGTACTTC
TRBD1	TRBJ2-5	15	TRBV4-2	-	CASSRGAGGAETQYF	TGTGCCAGCAGCAGAGGGGCAGGGGGCGCAGAGACCCAGTACTTC
TRBD1	TRBJ2-7	15	TRBV28	-	CASSPPGTGRQEQYF	TGTGCCAGCAGTCCCCCTGGGACAGGGCGACAAGAGCAGTACTTC
-	TRBJ1-2	14	TRBV19	-	CASSRPMTGYGYTF	TGTGCCAGTAGTAGGCCAATGACAGGCTATGGCTACACCTTC
-	TRBJ2-3	16	TRBV5-4	-	CASSPQRPRSTDTQYF	TGTGCCAGCAGCCCCCAACGGCCGCGGAGCACAGATACGCAGTATTTT
TRBD1	TRBJ1-6	13	TRBV12-3/TRBV12-4	-	CASRTGRNSPLHF	TGTGCCAGCAGGACAGGGAGAAATTCACCCCTCCACTTT
-	TRBJ2-7	18	TRBV21-1	-	CASSKSGGFLEGVYEQYF	TGTGCCAGCAGCAAAAGCGGGGGGTTCTTGGAGGGTGTCTACGAGCAGTACTTC
TRBD1	TRBJ1-1	16	TRBV2	-	CASSDPRGDLNTEAFF	TGTGCCAGCAGTGACCCCAGGGGGGATTTGAACACTGAAGCTTTCTTT
-	TRBJ2-7	14	TRBV6-5	-	CASSTGTPLLEQYF	TGTGCCAGCAGTACCGGGACTCCTCTATTGGAGCAGTACTTC
-	TRBJ2-3	14	TRBV10-2	-	CASSGLAGTDTQYF	TGCGCCAGCAGTGGTCTAGCCGGCACAGATACGCAGTATTTT
TRBD1	TRBJ2-2	14	TRBV5-1	-	CASRGQPNTGELFF	TGCGCCAGCAGGGGACAGCCGAACACCGGGGAGCTGTTTTTT
-	TRBJ1-3	16	TRBV4-2	-	CASSQEITRYGNTIYF	TGTGCCAGCAGCCAAGAAATTACCCGGTATGGAAACACCATATATTTT
-	TRBJ1-4	14	TRBV7-2	-	CASSLLTGNEKLFF	TGTGCCAGCAGCCTGCTCACGGGGAATGAAAAACTGTTTTTT
TRBD1	TRBJ1-6	15	TRBV6-6	-	CASGRDRGPSSPLHF	TGTGCCAGCGGGAGGGACAGGGGGCCTAGTTCACCCCTCCACTTT
TRBD2	TRBJ2-3	15	TRBV10-2	few	CASSEVSGATDTQYF	TGCGCCAGCAGTGAGGTTAGCGGGGCCACAGATACGCAGTATTTT